The 20 T cell receptor beta chains below all came from one sample that was sequenced in a study of graft-versus-host responses after intestinal transplantation. Assay: immunoSEQ multiplex PCR; the TCRdb copy retains only in-frame clones and omits some. The sample lists 85,000 to 100,000 clones, under 95% seen once, with 1.5% to 2% in the top ten. These receptors have no identified antigens. This specimen consisted of unstimulated CD8+ T cells sorted from spleen or lymph node cells, obtained before intestinal transplant. The source of these receptors is a human donor who received an intestinal transplant.

The J gene is TRBJ2-1, the V gene TRBV6-1; D perhaps matches TRBD1 (7 bases). V was cut by 6 bases and J by 2 bases, with 14 bases left in between. Germline CDR1 is MNHNS and CDR2 is SASEGT. The CDR3 has 15 residues. The CDR3 reads CASSGGGTAYNEQFF. The CDR3 DNA is TGTGCCAGCAGCGGAGGGGGGACAGCCTACAATGAGCAGTTCTTC.

This sequence joins TRBV19 and TRBJ1-1; tentative D call: TRBD1 (5 bases). Trimming took 4 bases from V and 6 from J, leaving 18 bases between them. The CDR3 spans 15 residues. Germline lookup yields CDR1 LNHDA and CDR2 SQIVND (reference sequence). The CDR3 coding sequence is TGTGCCAGTAGTAGGTTTCGGCAGGGTGGCTCTGAAGCTTTCTTT. Protein: CASSRFRQGGSEAFF.

The rearrangement links TRBV30 to TRBJ1-5; 8 bases fit TRBD1. The CDR3 has 16 residues. J was trimmed by 0 bases and V by 3 bases; bases with no gene match: 7. CDR1 is GTSNPN, CDR2 SVGIG, per germline (reference sequence). CDR3 bases: TGTGCCTGGAGCGGACAGGGAAGAAGTAGCAATCAGCCCCAGCATTTT. Its translation is CAWSGQGRSSNQPQHF.

The chain employs TRBV11-2 and TRBJ2-5; 12 nucleotides line up with TRBD2. The junction had 3 bases not matched to a gene; V was cut back by 0 bases and J by 4 bases. There are 16 residues in the CDR3. Germline V gives CDR1 SGHAT, CDR2 FQNNGV. CDR3 nucleotide sequence: TGTGCCAGCAGCTTAGAACCACTAGCGGGGGGAGAGACCCAGTACTTC. Protein: CASSLEPLAGGETQYF.

This rearrangement joins TRBV19 to TRBJ1-4, with TRBD1 identical over 7 bases. Germline V gene data show CDR1 as LNHDA and CDR2 as SQIVND (reference sequence). With 0 bases clipped from V and 7 bases from J, the junction kept 11 bases outside the gene matches. The CDR3 totals 17 residues. The CDR3 reads CASSIDLPTGSVEKLFF. The CDR3 region has the DNA TGTGCCAGTAGTATAGATTTACCGACAGGGTCTGTTGAAAAACTGTTTTTT.

The rearrangement uses TRBV7-2 and TRBJ2-3; TRBD1 is a possible D gene (6 bases). This CDR3 contains 16 residues. The germline V and J ends were trimmed by 5 bases and 4 bases, with 19 bases remaining between them. Germline CDR1 is SGHTA and CDR2 is FQGNSA. The CDR3 here is CASSLIGTGSADTQYF. In nucleotides, the CDR3 is TGTGCCAGCAGCCTGATCGGTACAGGGAGTGCAGATACGCAGTATTTT.

J is TRBJ2-3 and V is TRBV11-2; D is possibly TRBD2 (7 bases). Germline V gene data show CDR1 as SGHAT and CDR2 as FQNNGV. The CDR3 is 15 amino acids. V dropped 1 base and J dropped 4 bases, with 12 bases sitting between them. As DNA, the CDR3 is TGTGCCAGCAGCTTAGTAGGGGGGGGAGCAGATACGCAGTATTTT. Translation: CASSLVGGGADTQYF. The full variable domain, completed using reference TRBV11-2 and TRBJ2-3, is EAGVAQSPRYKIIEKRQSVAFWCNPISGHATLYWYQQILGQGPKLLIQFQNNGVVDDSQLPKDRFSAERLKGVDSTLKIQPAKLEDSAVYLCASSLVGGGADTQYFGPGTRLTVL.

The table lists this clone with a count of one. One junction end does not reproduce the germline sequence, and a read error may be involved. This chain joins TRBV7-6 and TRBJ2-3; the match to TRBD1 covers 7 bases. The germline V gene encodes CDR1 SGHVS and CDR2 FNYEAQ. The CDR3 has 13 residues. In DNA, the CDR3 is TGTGCCAGCAGCTCCGAGGTCGGGACAGAGTTGAATTTT. Protein sequence: CASSSEVGTELNF.

The V gene is TRBV4-1, the J gene TRBJ1-4; D gene unclear. Germline-derived CDR1 and CDR2 are MGHRA and YSYEKL. CDR3 length: 15 amino acids. The V end lost 0 bases, the J end lost 8 bases, and 13 bases lay between the germline ends. CDR3: CASSQDTSVGEKLFF. The CDR3 DNA reads TGCGCCAGCAGCCAAGATACGAGTGTCGGGGAAAAACTGTTTTTT.

This sequence joins TRBV9 and TRBJ2-7; a weak D match, TRBD2 (5 bases). The CDR3 is made up of 16 amino acids. CDR1 and CDR2 (germline): SGDLS, YYNGEE. Trimming took off 0 bases at V and 2 bases at J, with 15 bases between the two ends. The CDR3 region is CASSVEVDYPPYEQYF. Here the CDR3 DNA reads TGTGCCAGCAGCGTAGAGGTAGACTACCCCCCCTACGAGCAGTACTTC.

J is TRBJ1-2 and V is TRBV29-1, with D possibly TRBD1 on 5 matching bases. The CDR3 spans 12 residues. Between the trimmed V and J ends, which lost 7 bases and 1 base, there was a span of 10 bases. Germline V gives CDR1 SQVTM, CDR2 ANQGSEA. The CDR3 is CSAPGGNYGYTF. CDR3 DNA sequence: TGCAGCGCCCCGGGGGGTAACTATGGCTACACCTTC.

V gene TRBV9 combines with J gene TRBJ2-6; TRBD1 matches 8 bases. Germline V lookup: CDR1 SGDLS, CDR2 YYNGEE. The CDR3 has 17 residues. V was pared by 3 bases and J by 0 bases, with 5 bases of the junction left unmatched. The CDR3 DNA sequence: TGTGCCAGCAGCGCGGGGACAGGCGTCTCTGGGGCCAACGTCCTGACTTTC. It specifies CASSAGTGVSGANVLTF.

The chain couples TRBV4-3 to TRBJ2-1, with 9 nucleotides matching TRBD2. V lost 0 bases, J lost 4 bases, and 7 bases stayed unmatched. The CDR3 contains 17 residues. Germline V gene lookup returns CDR1 LGHNA and CDR2 YSLEER. CDR3 in DNA: TGCGCCAGCAGCCAAGAGGGGGCTAGCGGGGTGTACAATGAGCAGTTCTTC. Translating gives CASSQEGASGVYNEQFF.

The genes are TRBV9 and TRBJ2-5; 9 nucleotides agree with TRBD2. CDR1 is SGDLS and CDR2 is YYNGEE in the germline V gene. CDR3 length equals 15 residues. The ends lost 4 bases at V and 4 bases at J; junction bases unmatched: 8. CDR3 nucleotide sequence: TGTGCCAGCAGCCCAGGGCGGGGGGGTGGAGAGACCCAGTACTTC. Translating it yields CASSPGRGGGETQYF.

The rearrangement uses TRBV4-1 and TRBJ1-2; TRBD1 might be the D (6 bases). The CDR3 runs to 15 residues. Trimming took 1 base from V and 3 from J, leaving 12 bases between them. In germline, CDR1 is MGHRA, CDR2 YSYEKL. In DNA form, the CDR3 reads TGCGCCAGCAGCCAAGGATTAACAGGGTACTATGGCTACACCTTC. It encodes CASSQGLTGYYGYTF.

The table lists this clone with a count of one. The chain recombines TRBV11-2 with TRBJ2-5; weak D call: TRBD1 (7 bases). CDR3 size: 17 residues. The V gene lost 5 bases and the J gene lost 4 bases, with 23 bases spanning the gap. Germline V gives CDR1 SGHAT, CDR2 FQNNGV. The CDR3 DNA reads TGTGCCAGCAGCCTCGACCGGCAGGGGGGTATGGCAGAGACCCAGTACTTC. Encoded protein: CASSLDRQGGMAETQYF.

V is TRBV4-3 and J is TRBJ2-3; tentative D call: TRBD1 (6 bases). Germline lookup yields CDR1 LGHNA and CDR2 YSLEER. V was shortened by 4 bases and J by 6 bases, with 14 bases between the two germline ends. The CDR3 loop spans 14 amino acids. As DNA, the CDR3 is TGCGCCAGCAGCCCGACAGGATTTTCCGATACGCAGTATTTT. It translates to CASSPTGFSDTQYF.

The CDR3 DNA reads as TGTGCCAGCAGGGTAACCGGGACAGGGGGCGCGGTAGATGGCTACACCTTC. Translation gives CASRVTGTGGAVDGYTF. The chain recombines TRBV27 with TRBJ1-2; 12 bases fit TRBD1. The CDR3 length is 17 residues. The germline V gene encodes CDR1 MNHEY and CDR2 SMNVEV (reference sequence). V dropped 6 bases and J dropped 6; count of bases not matched to a gene: 14.

The rearrangement uses TRBV25-1 and TRBJ1-1; the match to TRBD1 covers 7 bases. Trimming took 7 bases from V and 5 from J; bases not matched to a gene: 4. Germline assignment: CDR1 MGHDK and CDR2 SYGVNS. This CDR3 is built from 12 residues. The CDR3, as DNA: TGTGCCAGCATGACAGGGAGGACTGAAGCTTTCTTT. Its translation: CASMTGRTEAFF.

The V call is TRBV5-5, the J call TRBJ1-1; 12 bases line up with TRBD1. Germline CDR1 SGHKS, CDR2 YYEKEE (reference sequence). Trimming at V came to 5 bases and at J to 7 bases, leaving 6 bases not matched to a gene. The length of the CDR3 is 14 residues. This CDR3 is CASRAGQGANEAFF. Written as DNA, the CDR3 is TGTGCCAGCAGGGCGGGACAGGGGGCTAATGAAGCTTTCTTT. Combining the CDR3 with reference TRBV5-5 and TRBJ1-1 gives the whole variable domain DAGVTQSPTHLIKTRGQQVTLRCSPISGHKSVSWYQQVLGQGPQFIFQYYEKEERGRGNFPDRFSARQFPNYSSELNVNALLLGDSALYLCASRAGQGANEAFFGQGTRLTVV.